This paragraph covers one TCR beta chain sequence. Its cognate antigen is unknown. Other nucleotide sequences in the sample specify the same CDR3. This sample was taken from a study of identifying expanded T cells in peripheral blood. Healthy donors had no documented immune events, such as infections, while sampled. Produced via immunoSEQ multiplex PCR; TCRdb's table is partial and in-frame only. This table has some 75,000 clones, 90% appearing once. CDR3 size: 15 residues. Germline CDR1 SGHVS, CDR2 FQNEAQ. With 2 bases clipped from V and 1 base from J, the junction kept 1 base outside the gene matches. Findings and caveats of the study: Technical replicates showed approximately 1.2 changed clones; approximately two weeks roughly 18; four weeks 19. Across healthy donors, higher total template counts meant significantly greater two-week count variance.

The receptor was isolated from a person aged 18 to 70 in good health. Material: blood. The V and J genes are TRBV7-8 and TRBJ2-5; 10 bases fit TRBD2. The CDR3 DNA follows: TGTGCCAGCAGCTTACTAGCGGGGGTCCAAGAGACCCAGTACTTC. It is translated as CASSLLAGVQETQYF.